Listed below are T cell receptor beta chains from one sample, sequenced in a study of blood T cells in healthy people across ages. Each CDR3 protein gets one entry after TCRdb re-called the 5' RACE reads with MiXCR. The data show about a million distinct CDR3 sequences, more than 30% seen once. Sequenced sample: blood. Every receptor here comes from a man aged 18 to 29 in good health. The CDR3 runs from the conserved cysteine through the conserved F or W. Fields, in order: clone size, J gene, V gene, D gene, CDR3 DNA, CDR3 protein. A D gene is named only where the DNA matches it firmly. Not all rows give a size; the values are once, few, many and, for expanded clones, a class.

size: NA; J: TRBJ2-7; V: TRBV10-3; D: TRBD1; DNA: TGTGCCATCAAAGGGGACAGGGCCTACGAGCAGTACTTC; CDR3: CAIKGDRAYEQYF
size: few; J: TRBJ1-4; V: TRBV5-1; D: TRBD1; DNA: TGCGCCAGCAGCTTACAGGGGGCACCAACTAATGAAAAACTGTTTTTT; CDR3: CASSLQGAPTNEKLFF
size: NA; J: TRBJ1-5; V: TRBV4-1; D: NA; DNA: TGCGCCAGCAGCCCCCGAGGTCTCGAAGAGCCCCAGCATTTT; CDR3: CASSPRGLEEPQHF
size: NA; J: TRBJ2-6; V: TRBV9; D: NA; DNA: TGTGCTTCTAGGACTCCCTCTGGGGCCAACGTCCTGACTTTC; CDR3: CASRTPSGANVLTF
size: NA; J: TRBJ2-3; V: TRBV2; D: TRBD2; DNA: TGTGCCAGCAGTCTACTAGCGGGGGCCCGAGATACGCAGTATTTT; CDR3: CASSLLAGARDTQYF
size: few; J: TRBJ1-6; V: TRBV7-3; D: TRBD1; DNA: TGTGCCAGCAGCCGGACAGGGATAAATTCACCCCCCCACTTT; CDR3: CASSRTGINSPPHF
size: few; J: TRBJ1-1; V: TRBV5-1; D: NA; DNA: TGCGCCAGCAGCTTGCAAGTCAGGGGAGGCACTGAAGCTTTCTTT; CDR3: CASSLQVRGGTEAFF
size: NA; J: TRBJ2-7; V: TRBV20-1; D: TRBD2; DNA: TGCGGTCAAAAGGGGACTAGCGGGGGGGCCAATGAGCAGTACTTC; CDR3: CGQKGTSGGANEQYF
size: NA; J: TRBJ1-2; V: TRBV6-1; D: NA; DNA: TGTGCCAGCAGTGCCAACGGGGGGGGCTACACCTTC; CDR3: CASSANGGGYTF
size: NA; J: TRBJ2-5; V: TRBV29-1; D: NA; DNA: TGCAGCGTTCGGGTAGCGGCTCAAGAGACCCAGTACTTC; CDR3: CSVRVAAQETQYF
size: NA; J: TRBJ2-7; V: TRBV7-8; D: NA; DNA: TGTGCCAGCAGGGAAACCGGGATCTACAATGAGCAGTACTTC; CDR3: CASRETGIYNEQYF
size: few; J: TRBJ2-5; V: TRBV20-1; D: NA; DNA: TGCAGTGCCAGCCCCCGGACAGTACAAGAGACCCAGTACTTC; CDR3: CSASPRTVQETQYF
size: NA; J: TRBJ1-1; V: TRBV27; D: TRBD1; DNA: TGTGCCAGCAGAACAGGGGTGAACACTGAAGCTTTCTTT; CDR3: CASRTGVNTEAFF
size: NA; J: TRBJ1-2; V: TRBV6-2/TRBV6-3; D: NA; DNA: NA; CDR3: CASRAQGEVGYGNTF
size: NA; J: TRBJ2-5; V: TRBV12-3/TRBV12-4; D: NA; DNA: TGTGCCAGCACCCAAACGGACAGCCTCCAAGAGACCCAGTACTTC; CDR3: CASTQTDSLQETQYF
size: few; J: TRBJ1-2; V: TRBV29-1; D: TRBD1; DNA: TGCAGCGGGGACAGGGGGGATGGCTACACCTTC; CDR3: CSGDRGDGYTF
size: NA; J: TRBJ2-1; V: TRBV12-3/TRBV12-4; D: NA; DNA: TGTGCCAGCAGTTTTGTGGGGATGGAGGTTAATGAGCAGTTCTTC; CDR3: CASSFVGMEVNEQFF
size: NA; J: TRBJ2-7; V: TRBV20-1; D: NA; DNA: TGCAGTGCTAGACGTACCTGGGTTGAGTTTTGGGGCACCATCCACGACTACGAGCAGTACTTC; CDR3: CSARRTWVEFWGTIHDYEQYF
size: NA; J: TRBJ2-5; V: TRBV4-2; D: NA; DNA: TGTGCCAGCAGCCAATTGTGGAGCGGCGATTATCAAGAGACCCAGTACTTC; CDR3: CASSQLWSGDYQETQYF
size: few; J: TRBJ1-2; V: TRBV6-5; D: TRBD1; DNA: TGTGCCAGCAGTGGGACAGTAGAGGCAAGCTACACCTTC; CDR3: CASSGTVEASYTF
size: NA; J: TRBJ2-1; V: TRBV27; D: TRBD2; DNA: TGTGCCAGCAGTTTATCGGGCGGGGGGGCCTACAATGAGCAGTTCTTC; CDR3: CASSLSGGGAYNEQFF
size: few; J: TRBJ2-7; V: TRBV12-3/TRBV12-4; D: NA; DNA: TGTGCCAGCAGTCCTGGGACGTACTCCTACGAGCAGTACTTC; CDR3: CASSPGTYSYEQYF
size: NA; J: TRBJ1-1; V: TRBV6-5; D: NA; DNA: TGTGCCAGCAGTTATATGTCGGCACCTTCCATGAACACTGAAGCTTTCTTT; CDR3: CASSYMSAPSMNTEAFF
size: NA; J: TRBJ1-1; V: TRBV7-9; D: TRBD1; DNA: TGTGCCAGCAGCCCGCACAGGGGCACTATGAACACTGAAGCTTTCTTT; CDR3: CASSPHRGTMNTEAFF
size: NA; J: TRBJ1-1; V: TRBV5-1; D: TRBD1; DNA: TGCGCCAGCAGCAAGACCGGGACAGGGGACTACACTGAAGCTTTCTTT; CDR3: CASSKTGTGDYTEAFF
size: NA; J: TRBJ2-7; V: TRBV6-6; D: NA; DNA: TGTGCCAGCAGCAAGCTCCGGGACTGGACCTCCTACGAGCAGTACTTC; CDR3: CASSKLRDWTSYEQYF